Presented here are 14 T cell receptor beta chains from one specimen sequenced in a study of identical twins. TCRdb used MiXCR to reprocess the 5' RACE reads, holding one entry per CDR3 protein. The sample has 1.5 million to 2 million distinct CDR3 sequences, about 32% seen once. Sequencing used cord blood. The receptors come from a newborn girl in good health.

This clonotype was counted many times. This chain links TRBV7-9 with TRBJ2-3, with D unresolved. V was shortened by 5 bases and J by 5 bases, with 11 bases between the two germline ends. Germline CDR1 reads SEHNR; CDR2 reads FQNEAQ (reference sequence). The CDR3 contains 13 residues. The CDR3 DNA sequence: TGTGCCAGCAGCCCAGAAGGCTTAGATACGCAGTATTTT. Amino acids: CASSPEGLDTQYF.

The V and J genes are TRBV16 and TRBJ1-5; no definite D call. Trimming pared 0 bases from V and 3 bases from J, leaving 6 bases between. Germline lookup yields CDR1 KGHSY and CDR2 FQNENV. The CDR3 has 14 residues. The CDR3 is CASSQSRPNQPQHF. Here the CDR3 DNA reads TGTGCCAGCAGCCAATCACGGCCCAATCAGCCCCAGCATTTT.

The CDR3 region is CASSLALGLAGVADTQYF. CDR3 DNA: TGTGCCAGCAGCTTAGCGCTTGGACTAGCGGGAGTGGCAGATACGCAGTATTTT. The chain links TRBV7-2 to TRBJ2-3; 13 bases agree with TRBD2. Germline V lookup: CDR1 SGHTA, CDR2 FQGNSA. CDR3 size: 18 residues. The junction had 7 bases not matched to a gene; V was cut back by 0 bases and J by 4 bases.

This clonotype came up a few times. In DNA form, the CDR3 reads TGTGCCAGCAGTTTATGGGACAGGGCTCTCCAAGAGACCCAGTACTTC. Protein sequence: CASSLWDRALQETQYF. The genes are TRBV12-3 or TRBV12-4 and TRBJ2-5; TRBD1 agrees at 9 bases. Losses at the gene ends were 2 bases for V and 1 base for J; bases not matched to a gene: 5. There are 16 residues in the CDR3.

This clonotype was seen once. At one end the junction does not follow the germline gene, possibly because of a read error. The chain joins TRBV28 to TRBJ2-5; D is unclear. The length of the CDR3 is 14 residues. The germline CDR1 and CDR2 sequences are MDHEN and SYDVKM. The CDR3 DNA reads TGTGCCAGCAGAAGAGACCAGAGCCCAGAGACCCCGTACTTC. Encoded protein: CASRRDQSPETPYF.

The chain recombines TRBV6-2 or TRBV6-3 with TRBJ2-1; TRBD2 might be the D (5 bases). The V gene's germline CDR1 is MNHEY and CDR2 SVGEGT. Trimming cost V 6 bases and J 2 bases, with 17 bases left between them. The CDR3 covers 16 residues. The CDR3 is CASRRPRTGTYNEQFF. CDR3 coding DNA: TGTGCCAGCAGGCGACCTAGGACTGGGACCTACAATGAGCAGTTCTTC.

This clonotype has a handful of counts. The chain uses TRBV4-1 and TRBJ2-1, with 7 bases fitting TRBD2. Unmatched junction bases numbered 6, after V lost 0 bases and J lost 4 bases. This CDR3 spans 16 amino acids. Germline V gene sequence: CDR1 MGHRA, CDR2 YSYEKL. The CDR3 loop is CASSQDPSGAYNEQFF. The CDR3 DNA sequence: TGCGCCAGCAGCCAAGATCCAAGCGGGGCTTACAATGAGCAGTTCTTC.

This clonotype turned up a few times. V and J are TRBV7-2 and TRBJ2-1; TRBD2 matches 11 bases. The germline gives CDR1 SGHTA, CDR2 FQGNSA. CDR3 length: 17 amino acids. Germline trimming cut 1 base from V and 3 bases from J; bases unmatched to any gene: 5. Here the CDR3 reads CASSLGVGTSGYNEQFF. CDR3 in DNA: TGTGCCAGCAGCTTAGGGGTCGGGACTAGCGGCTACAATGAGCAGTTCTTC.

V gene TRBV11-2 combines with J gene TRBJ2-1; 7 bases line up with TRBD2. Trimming cost V 2 bases and J 13 bases; bases outside gene matches: 26. The germline V gene has CDR1 SGHAT and CDR2 FQNNGV. The CDR3 runs 19 residues. The CDR3 DNA reads as TGTGCCAGCAGCTTAAGCTTGCGGCGGCGGGAGAAGATGGAAGAGACCCAGTTCTTC. Amino acids: CASSLSLRRREKMEETQFF.

Comments on this clonotype: This sequence may be a read error, since a much larger clone differs from it by one base. CDR3 sequence reads: CASSLGFAYNEQYF. The CDR3 DNA follows: TGTGCCAGCAGCTTAGGGTTCGCCTACAATGAGCAGTACTTC. V usage is TRBV7-2 and J usage is TRBJ2-7; D is unclear. The CDR3 runs to 14 residues. Per the germline V gene, CDR1 is SGHTA and CDR2 is FQGNSA. Trimming pared 1 base from V and 7 bases from J, leaving 14 bases between.

This clonotype was counted many times. V gene TRBV4-1 combines with J gene TRBJ2-3; no clear D gene. From germline, CDR1 is MGHRA and CDR2 YSYEKL. This CDR3 has 15 residues. V was cut by 0 bases and J by 3 bases, with 10 bases left in between. The CDR3, as DNA: TGCGCCAGCAGCCAAGATGGACGAGTTACAGATACGCAGTATTTT. Its translation is CASSQDGRVTDTQYF.

This clonotype was seen only a few times. The rearrangement joins TRBV6-6 to TRBJ1-4; a possible D gene is TRBD1 (6 bases). V dropped 10 bases and J dropped 8 bases, with 26 bases sitting between them. The CDR3 spans 16 residues. Germline CDR1 is MNHNY and CDR2 is SVGAGI (reference sequence). The CDR3 DNA reads TGTGCCATCAGGCGGGGTACAGGGTGGTTAGGAGAAAAACTGTTTTTT. Translating it yields CAIRRGTGWLGEKLFF.

This clonotype was found a few times. The rearrangement uses TRBV4-2 and TRBJ2-3; TRBD2 matches 12 bases. This CDR3 region has 16 residues. From germline, CDR1 is LGHNA and CDR2 YNFKEQ. V trimming: 2 bases; J trimming: 3 bases; junction bases outside the gene matches: 3. The CDR3 DNA reads TGTGCCAGCAGCCAACCACTAGCGGGAGGAACAGATACGCAGTATTTT. This gives the protein CASSQPLAGGTDTQYF.

Only a few counts were recorded for this clonotype. The chain combines TRBV18 with TRBJ2-4, with TRBD1 matching over 9 bases. The CDR3 runs to 14 residues. Losses at the gene ends were 3 bases for V and 8 bases for J; bases not matched to a gene: 5. Germline CDR1 is KGHSH and CDR2 is LQKENI. DNA of the CDR3: TGTGCCAGCTCACCGACAGGGGGGATGGACATTCAGTACTTC. As protein: CASSPTGGMDIQYF.